This TCR beta chain was sequenced in a study of identifying expanded T cells in peripheral blood (dated by TCRdb to between 2018 and 2021). For the study in its entirety: Technical replicates were generated by sequencing separate aliquots of the same genomic DNA pool, and four replicates were compared pairwise.

What the research found in general, with its limitations: The beta-binomial model significantly reduced the number of clones called differentially abundant and the false-positive rate across all healthy-donor time intervals. Across all healthy donors, variance in clone template counts between approximately 2-week samples was found to increase significantly with total template count. Approximately 1.2 differentially abundant clones were flagged by the binomial model between technical replicates, whereas about 16 and 20 were flagged over roughly two weeks and four weeks, respectively. It was expected by the authors that biological variance in healthy repertoires might increase further over much longer intervals, such as months to years.

The CDR1 and CDR2 encoded by the germline V gene are ENHRY and SYGVKD. Cut back by 0 bases and 4 bases, the V and J ends lie 9 bases apart. The CDR3 spans 14 residues, from the cysteine through the phenylalanine. The CDR3 DNA has 42 bases and is translated from base 1. During the collection period, no infections or other immune events were recorded for the healthy donors. Time-dependent variance in a beta-binomial model of T-cell clone differential abundance was calibrated using healthy-donor blood repertoires as a training cohort. The training cohort comprised roughly ten healthy donors, 3 female and 7 male. The donors were between roughly 25 and 70 years old, with an average age of 43 years. Obtained from a commercial supplier, whole blood was collected from each healthy donor at three time points set two to three weeks apart. For immunosequencing, genomic DNA was extracted from unsorted whole blood.

Details on this clone: The specificity of this receptor is unknown. There are no base qualities to consult, and no much larger clone falls within one base.

TCRbeta CDR3 regions were profiled by bias-controlled multiplex PCR amplification of genomic DNA with the immunoSEQ Assay. The published analysis was carried out like this. The absolute abundance of each unique TCRbeta CDR3 region was quantified after sequences were collapsed and filtered. Two models were used to test differential abundance: a binomial model (Fisher-equivalent) and a beta-binomial model that adds time-dependent variance fitted from healthy donors. Clones with fewer than 5 combined templates were excluded, and clones with Benjamini-Hochberg FDR below 0.01 were called differentially abundant. In the beta-binomial model, variance was expressed as a function of the total template count across the two samples, in the form v = (b*log(k)+a)^2. In its TCRdb copy, this immuneACCESS table keeps in-frame sequences only and misses some clones. Where compared with another copy, unresolved V genes explain less than half of these, and the others have no known cause. That table gives V, J and clone size, and the DNA gave D and trimming. In this sample the table shows some 100,000 clones, less than 90% of which occur a single time. Around 8.3% of the sample rests with the top ten.

The rearrangement combines TRBV10-3 with TRBJ1-1, with the D gene too uncertain to name. The sequence was obtained from a person aged 18 to 70 in good health. Sequences were obtained from blood. Read as DNA, the sequence is TGTGCCATCAGTGAGTCATACGAGGCCACTGAAGCTTTCTTT. It translates to CAISESYEATEAFF.